The TCR beta chain described here comes from a study of CD8 T cells in Susac syndrome. Findings of the study overall: The study admitted that it had a relatively small number of individuals in its TCR sequencing and HLA analysis.

TCR beta sequencing was performed on blood CD8+ and CD4+ T cells. TEMRA cells were FACS-enriched, unlike CD8+ and CD4+ T cells, which were negatively isolated. Trimming cost V 5 bases and J 5 bases, with 16 bases left between them. CDR3 size: 14 residues. Germline assignment: CDR1 MDHEN and CDR2 SYDVKM. This clonotype was detected only a few times. Its target is not known. The RNA, roughly 0.45 to 1 ug, was put through reverse transcription using random hexamers. Amplification of the TCR beta CDR3 was carried out by immunoSEQ multiplex PCR, which spanned a total of 54 Vbeta and 13 Jbeta segments. TCRdb analysed the immunoSEQ multiplex PCR reads with MiXCR anew, one entry per CDR3 protein. Of 180,000 or so distinct CDR3 sequences listed, about 95% were seen once; the top ten hold approximately 0.1%.

Source material: CD4+ T cells from PBMCs. The clonotype comes from a human donor in good health. The gene calls are TRBV28 and TRBJ2-7; D is unresolved. Here the CDR3 reads CASSPPDRKDEQYF. Written as DNA, the CDR3 is TGTGCCAGCAGTCCCCCCGATAGGAAGGACGAGCAGTACTTC.